This T cell receptor beta chain is drawn from a study of shared clonotypes between healthy human individuals. On the study more broadly: The cohort had a couple of women and a few men, ages 18 to 49. CD4 naive cells filled three plates per donor, CD4 memory three, CD8 naive two and CD8 memory one.

Study results and caveats: Sequencing depth was expected to affect clonotype sharing among donors.

This clone has only one observation. Its antigen is still unknown. The junction had 16 bases not matched to a gene; V was cut back by 6 bases and J by 10 bases. The CDR3 runs 16 residues. Germline-derived CDR1 and CDR2 are MNHEY and SMNVEV (reference sequence). The authors split each subset's genomic DNA evenly across several immunoSEQ plates. This table comes from immunoSEQ multiplex PCR, and its TCRdb copy is limited to in-frame clones, with some not included. The sample records fewer than 1.6 million clones, 98% being singletons. The sequenced sample was naive CD4+ T cells sorted from blood. Subset in this sample: CD45RA+ positively selected. V usage is TRBV27 and J usage is TRBJ2-1; 9 nucleotides line up with TRBD1. The sequence was obtained from a man under 40 in good health. The CDR3: CASSRTQGASSSEQFF. CDR3 nucleotide sequence: TGTGCCAGCAGCCGGACACAGGGGGCGTCTTCTTCCGAGCAGTTCTTC.